Described below is a single T cell receptor (beta chain) sequence and its context. Its antigen target is currently unknown. Within one base of it there is no much larger clone, and no base qualities were kept. The sample comes from a study of CD8 T cells in ankylosing spondylitis listed by TCRdb under 2017. In the study overall: The study set out to find disease-linked TCR variants by profiling T cell receptor beta repertoires in ankylosing spondylitis patients and healthy donors. The full study cohort comprised about 23 ankylosing spondylitis patients and around 100 healthy donors. Peripheral blood was sampled, and synovial fluid was additionally collected from ankylosing spondylitis patients.

The run used an Illumina HiSeq 2500. Quantitative 5'-RACE with molecular barcodes was the method used to prepare the TCR beta libraries. Regarding the original processing steps: To identify disease-linked TCR variants, a new computational method was used, one built on a probabilistic model of VDJ rearrangement. TCRdb took the public reads, trimmed them with fastp at Q25, ran MiXCR for clone calling and kept in-frame beta chains. Rows with a matching CDR3 protein are joined into one entry that keeps the most common DNA and genes. The V and J calls, along with clone size, are taken from TCRdb and not from the paper's own processing. Counted in this sample were fewer than 180,000 distinct CDR3 sequences; approximately 48% of them appeared once. Roughly 15% of the sample is in the top ten clones. Broad study findings and their caveats: The disease-linked clones showed a CD8+ phenotype and occurred at relatively low frequencies in peripheral blood. Blood from ankylosing spondylitis patients appeared to be characterized by a TCR beta motif composed of several highly homologous amino acid variants. Some of the motif variants had been reported before in the synovial fluid and blood of reactive arthritis patients, a finding that suggests common disease-initiation mechanisms. According to the report, matched synovial fluid samples from ankylosing spondylitis patients were significantly enriched for the disease-linked clones.

From its cysteine to its phenylalanine, the CDR3 spans 12 amino acids. CDR3 DNA is the only sequence kept; it has 36 bases, read in frame from the first base. Trimming costs V 4 bases and J 4 bases, and their ends lie 10 bases apart. In the germline V gene, CDR1 corresponds to SQVTM and CDR2 to ANQGSEA. For each ankylosing spondylitis patient, the synovial fluid sample was matched to a blood sample from that same patient. The chain employs TRBV29-1 and TRBJ1-1, with no confidently assigned D gene. The specimen was synovial fluid, either unsorted or a sorted T cell fraction (not recorded which). This sequence was found in a male donor with ankylosing spondylitis. The CDR3 region reads CSVAVSGTEAFF. The nucleotides read TGCAGCGTTGCAGTTTCAGGCACTGAAGCTTTCTTT.